This TCR beta chain comes out of a study of blood T cell repertoires in COVID-19. Looking at the study overall: Sources were T cells, B-cell-depleted T cells, or PBMCs; the material itself was cDNA or gDNA.

The table lists this clone with a count of one. The CDR3 extends over 20 amino acids. With 0 bases clipped from V and 2 bases from J, the junction kept 16 bases outside the gene matches. Germline values: CDR1 LGHNA, CDR2 YSLEER. Assay used: immunoSEQ multiplex PCR; TCRdb lists only in-frame clones, some missing. The data hold under 200,000 clones, with approximately 74% observed a single time. This TCR came from a woman of 80 years or more with acute or convalescent COVID-19. The V gene is TRBV4-3, the J gene TRBJ2-3; TRBD1 matches 8 bases. Sequencing input: peripheral blood. CDR3: CASSQEIFGRTGWSTDTQYF. The DNA for the CDR3 is TGCGCCAGCAGCCAAGAGATTTTTGGGAGGACAGGGTGGTCCACAGATACGCAGTATTTT.